This T cell receptor beta chain was documented in a study of OX40 agonist ivuxolimab in advanced cancers. The data were produced by immunoSEQ multiplex PCR, yet TCRdb's version contains in-frame clones alone and is incomplete. The sample records approximately 30,000 clones, approximately 86% being singletons. Trimming took 4 bases from V and 6 from J, leaving 10 bases between them. Germline V gene sequence: CDR1 SGHAT, CDR2 FQNNGV. CDR3 length equals 13 residues. This clonotype originated in an adult with an advanced solid tumor such as melanoma, head and neck, liver or kidney cancer. Specimen: CD4+ or CD8+ T cells sorted from blood, collected in a trial of the OX40 agonist ivuxolimab. V gene TRBV11-2 combines with J gene TRBJ2-1; D gene unclear. CDR3 in amino acids: CASSSPPLNEQFF. Here the CDR3 DNA reads TGTGCCAGCAGCTCCCCCCCCCTCAATGAGCAGTTCTTC. Full variable domain (outside the CDR3, taken from reference TRBV11-2 and TRBJ2-1): EAGVAQSPRYKIIEKRQSVAFWCNPISGHATLYWYQQILGQGPKLLIQFQNNGVVDDSQLPKDRFSAERLKGVDSTLKIQPAKLEDSAVYLCASSSPPLNEQFFGPGTRLTVL.